These 31 T cell receptor beta chains were all obtained from the same sample, sequenced in a study of Ad26.COV2.S vaccination and SARS-CoV-2 variants. Clones were sequenced by immunoSEQ multiplex PCR, and TCRdb holds only the in-frame ones, with some missing. The sample carries fewer than 400,000 clones, 75% to 90% recorded once. As to treatment: some 20 received Ad26.COV2.S at low or high dose, single or two shots; five or six received placebo; per-sample allocation not given. Following the first vaccine or placebo injection, samples were taken on day 63. Sequencing was performed on peripheral blood, taken in a trial of Ad26.COV2.S vaccine versus placebo. These receptors all come from a person between 18 and 65 years old who received the Ad26.COV2.S COVID-19 vaccine or a placebo.

This clone was counted a single time. The gene calls are TRBV19 and TRBJ2-7; the match to TRBD1 covers 9 bases. From germline, CDR1 is LNHDA and CDR2 SQIVND (reference sequence). Losses at the gene ends were 5 bases for V and 3 bases for J; bases not matched to a gene: 8. CDR3 length: 15 residues. The CDR3 DNA reads as TGTGCCAGTAGTGAGCTGGGACAGGGCTTCTACGAGCAGTACTTC. It codes for CASSELGQGFYEQYF.

The chain couples TRBV9 to TRBJ2-5; the match to TRBD2 covers 10 bases. This CDR3 has 16 amino acids. CDR1 and CDR2 (germline): SGDLS, YYNGEE. Unmatched junction bases numbered 7, after V lost 0 bases and J lost 5 bases. The CDR3 DNA follows: TGTGCCAGCAGCGTAGGGGGCAGCGGGAGGGTGGAGACCCAGTACTTC. Protein product: CASSVGGSGRVETQYF.

J is TRBJ1-5 and V is TRBV4-1; D gene unclear. V was shortened by 4 bases and J by 9 bases, with 13 bases between the two germline ends. Germline V gives CDR1 MGHRA, CDR2 YSYEKL. The CDR3 extends over 13 amino acids. The CDR3 region is CASSPYPGRPQHF. The CDR3, as DNA: TGCGCCAGCAGCCCTTACCCTGGACGGCCCCAGCATTTT.

Note on this clone: Other DNA sequences in the sample encode the same CDR3. V and J are TRBV2 and TRBJ2-2; 11 nucleotides align to TRBD2. This CDR3 is built from 14 residues. Germline CDR1 is SNHLY and CDR2 is FYNNEI. V was pared by 8 bases and J by 2 bases, with 1 base of the junction left unmatched. DNA for the CDR3: TGTGCCAGCGGACTAGCGGGTAACACCGGGGAGCTGTTTTTT. The encoded protein is CASGLAGNTGELFF.

V and J are TRBV7-9 and TRBJ2-5; a possible D gene is TRBD2 (6 bases). The V end lost 4 bases, the J end lost 3 bases, and 15 bases lay between the germline ends. Germline assignment: CDR1 SEHNR and CDR2 FQNEAQ (reference sequence). This CDR3 region has 15 residues. CDR3 region: CASSYYLGGEETQYF. CDR3 nucleotides: TGTGCCAGCAGCTACTACCTCGGAGGGGAAGAGACCCAGTACTTC.

The chain uses TRBV7-6 and TRBJ2-7; no definite D call. CDR1 is SGHVS and CDR2 is FNYEAQ in the germline V gene. Trimming took 0 bases from V and 4 from J, leaving 13 bases between them. The length of the CDR3 is 15 residues. The CDR3 sequence is CASSLAEMTSYEQYF. The CDR3 DNA reads TGTGCCAGCAGCTTAGCGGAGATGACAAGTTACGAGCAGTACTTC.

The V and J genes are TRBV3-1 (or the pseudogene TRBV3-2) and TRBJ2-1, with 10 bases fitting TRBD2. Germline loops: CDR1 LGHDT, CDR2 YNNKEL (reference sequence). V dropped 0 bases and J dropped 8; count of bases not matched to a gene: 10. The CDR3 is made up of 17 amino acids. CDR3 nucleotides: TGTGCCAGCAGCCAAGACGTGGCTAGCGGGAGACGGGATGAGCAGTTCTTC. Translation: CASSQDVASGRRDEQFF.

A single count supports this clone. CDR3 sequence: CASSVWGQGSDTEAFF. DNA of the CDR3: TGTGCCAGCAGCGTATGGGGACAAGGGTCTGACACTGAAGCTTTCTTT. V and J are TRBV9 and TRBJ1-1; D is possibly TRBD1 (6 bases). Germline V CDR1 and CDR2: SGDLS, YYNGEE. With 1 base removed from V and 3 bases from J, the gap between germline ends came to 16 bases. The CDR3 has 16 residues.

The chain combines TRBV6-2 or TRBV6-3 with TRBJ1-5; D call uncertain. The germline V gene has CDR1 MNHEY and CDR2 SVGEGT. Trimming shortened V by 6 bases and J by 4 bases, and 10 bases separated the two germline ends. This CDR3 contains 13 residues. The chain's CDR3 is CASSPNRNQPQHF. The CDR3 DNA reads as TGTGCCAGCAGCCCCAACCGAAATCAGCCCCAGCATTTT.

The chain links TRBV6-1 to TRBJ2-2; D uncertain. This CDR3 is 14 amino acids long. Germline V CDR1 and CDR2: MNHNS, SASEGT. V dropped 2 bases and J dropped 12 bases, with 16 bases sitting between them. For the CDR3, the DNA is TGTGCCAGCAGTGAATTCCGCGCCCTGGGCAAGCTGTTTTTT. Translation: CASSEFRALGKLFF.

V and J are TRBV28 and TRBJ1-5, with 9 bases fitting TRBD1. J was trimmed by 2 bases and V by 6 bases; bases with no gene match: 2. CDR1 is MDHEN and CDR2 is SYDVKM in the germline V gene. CDR3 length: 14 residues. CDR3 loop: CASRTGGRNQPQHF. The CDR3 DNA follows: TGTGCCAGCAGGACAGGGGGTCGCAATCAGCCCCAGCATTTT.

This sequence joins TRBV5-4 and TRBJ2-2; no definite D call. The V gene lost 0 bases and the J gene lost 6 bases, with 12 bases spanning the gap. CDR3 length: 15 amino acids. Germline assignment: CDR1 SGHNT and CDR2 YYREEE (reference sequence). Here the CDR3 reads CASSLGPRRPGELFF. The CDR3 DNA follows: TGTGCCAGCAGCTTGGGGCCCCGCCGCCCCGGGGAGCTGTTTTTT.

This chain connects TRBV7-9 to TRBJ2-5, with D perhaps matching TRBD1 (5 bases). Germline V gene lookup returns CDR1 SEHNR and CDR2 FQNEAQ (reference sequence). The ends were cut back, 4 bases at V and 9 bases at J, with 9 bases in the middle. The CDR3 loop spans 11 amino acids. CDR3 region: CASSWGGPQYF. The CDR3 DNA sequence: TGTGCCAGCAGCTGGGGCGGTCCCCAGTACTTC.

The rearrangement links TRBV2 to TRBJ2-7, with TRBD2 identical over 13 bases. Germline CDR1 and CDR2: SNHLY and FYNNEI. The CDR3 has 16 residues. V shed 2 bases, J shed 3 bases, and the junction held 4 bases outside the gene matches. CDR3 loop: CASSEWGTSGIYEQYF. The CDR3 coding sequence is TGTGCCAGCAGTGAATGGGGGACTAGCGGGATCTACGAGCAGTACTTC.

This clone was detected once. V and J are TRBV3-1 (or the pseudogene TRBV3-2) and TRBJ1-6; D remains ambiguous. Germline CDR1 and CDR2: LGHDT and YNNKEL (reference sequence). The V end was cut by 1 base, the J end by 9 bases, with 7 bases between. CDR3 length equals 13 residues. The CDR3 DNA reads TGTGCCAGCAGCCAAGTTGCAGCTTCACCCCTCCACTTT. This encodes CASSQVAASPLHF.

The chain links TRBV6-1 to TRBJ2-3; the match to TRBD2 covers 7 bases. With 0 bases clipped from V and 4 bases from J, the junction kept 7 bases outside the gene matches. Germline V gene lookup returns CDR1 MNHNS and CDR2 SASEGT. CDR3 length equals 16 residues. The CDR3 nucleotides are TGTGCCAGCAGTGAAGCTGGGCGGGAGCCGGCAGATACGCAGTATTTT. Its protein product is CASSEAGREPADTQYF.

This clone was seen a few times. The chain joins TRBV6-1 to TRBJ1-2, with D perhaps TRBD1 (6 bases). Per germline, CDR1 MNHNS and CDR2 SASEGT. Trimming left V 4 bases short and J 6 bases short, with 21 bases between. The CDR3 runs 16 residues. The CDR3 region is CASSVYSRGGPDGYTF. CDR3 nucleotide sequence: TGTGCCAGCAGTGTATACTCCAGGGGCGGCCCTGATGGCTACACCTTC.

V is TRBV6-5 and J is TRBJ1-1; 11 bases are a match to TRBD1. The length of the CDR3 is 14 residues. CDR1 and CDR2 from the germline V gene are MNHEY and SVGAGI. Trimming removed 8 bases from V and 3 bases from J; junction bases left unmatched: 5. The DNA of the CDR3 is TGTGCCAGCTGCTGGGACAGGGGGGACACTGAAGCTTTCTTT. Its translation: CASCWDRGDTEAFF.

The chain links TRBV5-5 to TRBJ2-3; D call uncertain. The CDR3 contains 14 residues. Per germline, CDR1 SGHKS and CDR2 YYEKEE (reference sequence). Trimming removed 2 bases from V and 4 bases from J, with 11 bases in between. The CDR3 region is CASSLGVVPDTQYF. The CDR3 DNA reads as TGTGCCAGCAGCTTAGGTGTTGTCCCAGATACGCAGTATTTT.

The chain carries TRBV3-1 (or the pseudogene TRBV3-2) and TRBJ2-1; possibly TRBD2 for D (6 bases). CDR3 length: 18 amino acids. The V and J ends lost 0 bases and 10 bases respectively, with 25 bases between them. The germline V gene has CDR1 LGHDT and CDR2 YNNKEL (reference sequence). The CDR3 protein is CASSQDGINLGGLGEQFF. The CDR3 coding sequence is TGTGCCAGCAGCCAAGACGGGATAAACCTCGGGGGTCTCGGGGAGCAGTTCTTC.

The V and J genes are TRBV29-1 and TRBJ1-1; D gene ambiguous. From germline, CDR1 is SQVTM and CDR2 ANQGSEA. This CDR3 has 14 residues. Trimming left V 1 base short and J 5 bases short, with 14 bases between. The CDR3 sequence: CSVEAPGDGTEAFF. Written as DNA, the CDR3 is TGCAGCGTTGAAGCTCCGGGAGACGGGACTGAAGCTTTCTTT.

The V and J genes are TRBV5-4 and TRBJ2-4, with 9 positions matching TRBD2. Germline CDR1 reads SGHNT; CDR2 reads YYREEE (reference sequence). J lost 5 bases, V lost 2 bases, and 5 bases had no gene match. The CDR3 loop spans 15 amino acids. CDR3 coding DNA: TGTGCCAGCAGCTTCGGTAGCGGGAGAGAAAACATTCAGTACTTC. The encoded protein is CASSFGSGRENIQYF.

This chain connects TRBV27 to TRBJ1-5; the D is unclear. Per germline, CDR1 MNHEY and CDR2 SMNVEV (reference sequence). Deletions cut 5 bases from V and 7 bases from J, with 12 bases between. The CDR3 runs 13 residues. The CDR3 loop reads CASSRGPVQPQHF. In nucleotides, the CDR3 is TGTGCCAGCAGTCGTGGACCGGTACAGCCCCAGCATTTT.

The CDR3 DNA is TGTGCCAGTAGTATAATAGGCTACGGGGTTTACGAGCAGTACTTC. Residues: CASSIIGYGVYEQYF. The chain joins TRBV19 to TRBJ2-7; D perhaps matches TRBD2 (5 bases). Trimming pared 2 bases from V and 4 bases from J, leaving 15 bases between. The CDR3 consists of 15 residues. Germline V gene data show CDR1 as LNHDA and CDR2 as SQIVND (reference sequence).

The chain links TRBV19 to TRBJ1-1; 7 nucleotides align to TRBD1. CDR1 and CDR2 from the germline V gene are LNHDA and SQIVND (reference sequence). Unmatched junction bases numbered 10, after V lost 6 bases and J lost 6 bases. The CDR3 extends over 14 amino acids. CDR3 sequence: CASRNTGQRAEAFF. CDR3 coding DNA: TGTGCCAGTAGAAACACGGGACAGAGAGCTGAAGCTTTCTTT. Based on the CDR3 plus reference TRBV19 and TRBJ1-1, the full variable domain is DGGITQSPKYLFRKEGQNVTLSCEQNLNHDAMYWYRQDPGQGLRLIYYSQIVNDFQKGDIAEGYSVSREKKESFPLTVTSAQKNPTAFYLCASRNTGQRAEAFFGQGTRLTVV.

The CDR3 DNA sequence: TGTGCCAGCACCTCTCTACGGTTCGCTAGCGGGGTAGGAGATACGCAGTATTTT. It specifies CASTSLRFASGVGDTQYF. V is TRBV28 and J is TRBJ2-3, with 9 positions matching TRBD2. This CDR3 has 18 amino acids. Germline lookup yields CDR1 MDHEN and CDR2 SYDVKM. J was trimmed by 5 bases and V by 7 bases; bases with no gene match: 19.

The V and J genes are TRBV5-6 and TRBJ1-2, with TRBD1 matching over 8 bases. V shed 0 bases, J shed 0 bases, and the junction held 10 bases outside the gene matches. Germline V gene lookup returns CDR1 SGHDT and CDR2 YYEEEE. This CDR3 has 18 amino acids. The CDR3 loop reads CASSLVGRGRLANYGYTF. CDR3 DNA sequence: TGTGCCAGCAGCTTGGTAGGCAGGGGGCGCCTGGCTAACTATGGCTACACCTTC.

The V call is TRBV3-1 (or the pseudogene TRBV3-2), the J call TRBJ2-7; D is unresolved. The CDR3 is made up of 11 amino acids. Per the germline V gene, CDR1 is LGHDT and CDR2 is YNNKEL (reference sequence). The ends were cut back, 4 bases at V and 6 bases at J, with 7 bases in the middle. This CDR3 is CASSRASEQYF. The CDR3 DNA follows: TGTGCCAGCAGCCGCGCGAGCGAGCAGTACTTC.

This chain links TRBV28 with TRBJ1-4; TRBD1 is a possible D gene (5 bases). CDR3 size: 20 residues. V was pared by 7 bases and J by 3 bases, with 30 bases between. Germline V gives CDR1 MDHEN, CDR2 SYDVKM. CDR3 nucleotides: TGTGCCAGCAACTCTCCCGGGACCGCTACATTTCGACGGGCTAATGAAAAACTGTTTTTT. Encoded protein: CASNSPGTATFRRANEKLFF.

The V call is TRBV10-3, the J call TRBJ2-1; D is possibly TRBD2 (5 bases). Trimming left V 10 bases short and J 5 bases short, with 18 bases between. This CDR3 contains 14 residues. Germline V gene sequence: CDR1 ENHRY, CDR2 SYGVKD. CDR3 bases: TGTGCCACATCCCTTGAGGGCCGTAACAATGAGCAGTTCTTC. Translation: CATSLEGRNNEQFF.

The J gene is TRBJ2-3, the V gene TRBV3-1 (or the pseudogene TRBV3-2); 9 bases agree with TRBD2. The CDR3 loop spans 18 amino acids. The V gene's germline CDR1 is LGHDT and CDR2 YNNKEL (reference sequence). V dropped 11 bases and J dropped 0; count of bases not matched to a gene: 18. The CDR3 bases are TGTGCCGTGATCGAAAGACTAGCGGACAAAACCAGCACAGATACGCAGTATTTT. As protein: CAVIERLADKTSTDTQYF.